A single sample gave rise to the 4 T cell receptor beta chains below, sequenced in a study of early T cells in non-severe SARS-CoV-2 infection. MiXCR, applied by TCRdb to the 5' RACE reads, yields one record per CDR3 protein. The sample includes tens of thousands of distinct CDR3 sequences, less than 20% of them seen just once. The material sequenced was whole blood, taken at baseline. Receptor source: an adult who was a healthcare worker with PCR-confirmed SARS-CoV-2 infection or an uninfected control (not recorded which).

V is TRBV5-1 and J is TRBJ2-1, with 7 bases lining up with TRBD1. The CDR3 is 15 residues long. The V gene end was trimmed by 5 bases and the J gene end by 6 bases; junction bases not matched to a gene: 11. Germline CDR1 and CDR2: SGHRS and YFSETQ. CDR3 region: CASSSRGQPLNEQFF. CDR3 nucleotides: TGCGCCAGCAGTTCGAGGGGGCAACCCCTCAATGAGCAGTTCTTC.

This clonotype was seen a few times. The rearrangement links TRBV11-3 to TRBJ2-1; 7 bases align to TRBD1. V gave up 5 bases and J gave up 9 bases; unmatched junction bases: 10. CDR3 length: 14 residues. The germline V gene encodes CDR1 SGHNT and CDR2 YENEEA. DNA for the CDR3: TGTGCCAGCAGCCTTAGGGGGCTAGGGACTGAGCAGTTCTTC. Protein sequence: CASSLRGLGTEQFF.

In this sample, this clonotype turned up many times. CDR3 sequence: CASSLASVAGDTDTQYF. CDR3 coding DNA: TGTGCCAGCAGTTTAGCTTCAGTAGCGGGAGACACAGATACGCAGTATTTT. The chain is built from TRBV12-3 or TRBV12-4 and TRBJ2-3; TRBD2 aligns across 9 bases. Trimming took 0 bases from V and 2 from J; bases not matched to a gene: 6. This CDR3 is 17 amino acids long.

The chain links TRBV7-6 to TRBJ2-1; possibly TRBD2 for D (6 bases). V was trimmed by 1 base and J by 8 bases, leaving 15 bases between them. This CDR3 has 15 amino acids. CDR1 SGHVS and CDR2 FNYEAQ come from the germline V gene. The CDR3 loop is CASSLGWRGWDEQFF. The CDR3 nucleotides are TGTGCCAGCAGCTTAGGGTGGCGGGGTTGGGATGAGCAGTTCTTC.